Included here is one T cell receptor (beta chain) sequence, with context. CDR1 is KGHSH, CDR2 LQKENI, per germline. This CDR3 has 14 residues. The V end lost 6 bases, the J end lost 3 bases, and 14 bases lay between the germline ends. The sample belongs to a study of blood T cell repertoires in COVID-19. Study-wide background: Samples came from the United States, Italy and Spain, spanning acute and convalescent COVID-19. T cells, B-cell-depleted T cells, or PBMCs provided the cDNA or gDNA that served as material.

Using immunoSEQ multiplex PCR, the repertoire was profiled, and TCRdb retains in-frame clones only, with some absent. The data hold 250,000 to 300,000 clones, with roughly nine tenths observed a single time. V is TRBV18 and J is TRBJ1-2, with a possible D match to TRBD1 (5 bases). The specimen sequenced was peripheral blood. This TCR derives from a woman aged 25-40 years with COVID-19, enrolled during active disease. CDR3 DNA: TGTGCCAGCTCCCCCGGTGGGGGGGACTATGGCTACACCTTC. It encodes CASSPGGGDYGYTF.